Here is one TCR beta chain with its context. The antigen remains undetermined. The data belong to a study of cytomegalovirus exposure and HLA in healthy donors. The study, taken as a whole, reports: The classifier, whose performance was assessed in both the original and validation cohorts, reportedly diagnosed cytomegalovirus status with high specificity and sensitivity. In vitro work confirmed that three CMV-associated chains recognize CMV antigens. Cytomegalovirus association was listed for under 200 TCR beta chains. Subsequent analysis showed first-cohort TCR clusters tending to co-occur in about 110 validation repertoires.

The CDR3 is 15 amino acids. With 6 bases clipped from V and 4 bases from J, the junction kept 11 bases outside the gene matches. Germline CDR1 reads MNHNS; CDR2 reads SASEGT. Generated by immunoSEQ multiplex PCR, the TCRdb table keeps only in-frame clones and is missing some. The sample shows 160,000 or so clones, around nine tenths of them seen only once. V and J are TRBV6-1 and TRBJ1-2; TRBD1 aligns across 7 bases. The receptor comes from a woman aged 30 to 39 in good health and CMV-seronegative. The sequencing input was PBMCs. The CDR3 DNA reads TGTGCCAGCAGAATACTGGGACAGAGAGGCTATGGCTACACCTTC. Its translation: CASRILGQRGYGYTF.